Listed below are T cell receptor beta chains from one sample, sequenced in a study of regulatory T cells in long-lasting Graves disease. TCRdb re-analysed the multiplex PCR reads in MiXCR, keeping a single row per CDR3 protein. The data contain about half a million distinct CDR3 sequences, under 25% of them singletons. The sample in question was peripheral blood mononuclear cells (PBMCs), obtained when the disease was refractory, from a patient treated with antithyroid drugs. These receptors were collected from a female donor with Graves disease. The CDR3 runs from the conserved cysteine through the conserved F or W. A D gene is named only where the DNA matches it firmly. Size is omitted from some rows. Given values are once, few, many or a class for expanded clones.

J	V	D	length	size	CDR3	DNA
TRBJ2-1	TRBV7-3	TRBD2	15	-	CASSPTSGSINEQFF	TGTGCCAGCAGCCCAACTAGCGGGAGCATAAATGAGCAGTTCTTC
TRBJ1-5	TRBV12-3/TRBV12-4	TRBD1	16	once	CASSLETGGSYQPQHF	TGTGCCAGCAGTTTAGAAACAGGGGGAAGTTATCAGCCCCAGCATTTT
TRBJ2-2	TRBV12-3/TRBV12-4	TRBD2	16	few	CASSSGAGGPPGELFF	TGTGCCAGCAGTTCCGGAGCGGGGGGGCCACCCGGGGAGCTGTTTTTT
TRBJ2-2	TRBV5-1	-	14	-	CASSLNRGTGELFF	TGCGCCAGCAGCTTGAATCGAGGCACCGGGGAGCTGTTTTTT
TRBJ2-5	TRBV4-3	TRBD2	14	few	CASSRSDGGETQYF	TGCGCCAGCAGCCGCTCGGACGGGGGGGAGACCCAGTACTTC
TRBJ1-1	TRBV20-1	-	14	many	CSARDGGLNTEAFF	TGCAGTGCTAGAGATGGGGGGCTGAACACTGAAGCTTTCTTT
TRBJ1-2	TRBV28	TRBD1	15	many	CASSFYRGANYGYTF	TGTGCCAGCAGTTTCTACAGGGGAGCGAACTATGGCTACACCTTC
TRBJ1-4	TRBV20-1	-	16	-	CSASSPSLEGNEKLFF	TGCAGTGCCTCCTCCCCCTCTCTGGAGGGTAATGAAAAACTGTTTTTT
TRBJ2-7	TRBV29-1	TRBD1	14	-	CSVHQGTGNYEQYF	TGCAGCGTTCACCAAGGGACAGGGAACTACGAGCAGTACTTC
TRBJ2-2	TRBV20-1	-	14	few	CSAPQGGGTGELFF	TGCAGTGCGCCCCAGGGAGGAGGGACCGGGGAGCTGTTTTTT
TRBJ2-7	TRBV29-1	-	10	many	CSASSHEQYF	TGCAGCGCCTCATCCCACGAGCAGTACTTC
TRBJ2-7	TRBV7-9	TRBD2	16	-	CASSLFLRGETYEQYF	TGTGCCAGCAGCTTGTTCCTGCGGGGGGAGACCTACGAGCAGTACTTC
TRBJ2-3	TRBV11-2	TRBD1	12	-	CASSLEGQNPNF	TGTGCCAGCAGCTTAGAGGGACAGAACCCAAATTTT
TRBJ1-3	TRBV10-3	-	15	few	CAISDYGTKGNTIYF	TGTGCCATCAGTGATTATGGAACAAAAGGAAACACCATATATTTT
TRBJ2-7	TRBV3-1	-	16	-	CASSPSRSAPPYEQYF	TGTGCCAGCAGCCCCTCCCGGAGCGCACCACCCTACGAGCAGTACTTC
TRBJ2-7	TRBV25-1	-	10	-	CAGSYREQYF	TGTGCCGGCAGTTACAGGGAGCAGTACTTC
TRBJ1-2	TRBV20-1	-	10	many	CSAAGDGYTF	TGCAGTGCTGCTGGGGATGGCTACACCTTC
TRBJ1-2	TRBV12-3/TRBV12-4	-	14	many	CASSLGRSYYGYTF	TGTGCCAGCAGTTTAGGGCGCAGCTACTATGGCTACACCTTC
TRBJ1-1	TRBV30	TRBD1	13	-	CAWSHGTGRTAFF	TGTGCCTGGAGCCACGGGACAGGGCGGACGGCTTTCTTT
TRBJ2-7	TRBV28	TRBD2	14	few	CASRLAGDSYEQYF	TGTGCCAGCAGACTAGCGGGGGATTCCTACGAGCAGTACTTC
TRBJ2-3	TRBV7-2	-	14	few	CASSPRGGESTQYF	TGTGCCAGCAGCCCCAGGGGGGGGGAGAGTACGCAGTATTTT
TRBJ2-7	TRBV20-1	TRBD2	14	-	CSALLADRGYEQYF	TGCAGTGCTCTTCTAGCGGATCGGGGCTACGAGCAGTACTTC
TRBJ1-4	TRBV20-1	TRBD1	18	few	CSALPNPGQGVANEKLFF	TGCAGTGCTCTCCCTAATCCGGGACAGGGGGTGGCTAATGAAAAACTGTTTTTT
TRBJ2-7	TRBV7-9	-	13	many	CASTSGERYEQYF	TGTGCCAGCACGTCGGGGGAGCGCTACGAGCAGTACTTC
TRBJ2-7	TRBV28	TRBD1	15	many	CASSPPGQVPYEQYF	TGTGCCAGCAGTCCTCCGGGACAGGTCCCCTACGAGCAGTACTTC
TRBJ1-2	TRBV20-1	-	11	many	CSASTAGGYTF	TGCAGTGCTAGTACCGCCGGTGGCTACACCTTC
TRBJ1-2	TRBV28	-	14	-	CASKFPTGFYGYTF	TGTGCCAGCAAGTTTCCTACAGGCTTCTATGGCTACACCTTC
TRBJ2-1	TRBV7-8	-	16	-	CASSVTRVNPYNEQFF	TGTGCCAGCAGCGTAACCCGGGTTAATCCCTACAATGAGCAGTTCTTC
TRBJ1-5	TRBV6-2/TRBV6-3	TRBD1	14	-	CASSYQGDNQPQHF	TGTGCCAGCAGTTATCAGGGGGACAATCAGCCCCAGCATTTT
TRBJ2-7	TRBV9	TRBD1	16	-	CASMPPLDRVSYEQYF	TGTGCCAGCATGCCCCCGCTGGACAGGGTCTCCTACGAGCAGTACTTC
TRBJ1-2	TRBV20-1	TRBD1	15	-	CSANKPTGDWSGYTF	TGCAGTGCTAACAAACCTACAGGGGATTGGAGCGGCTACACCTTC
TRBJ1-5	TRBV28	-	15	many	CASSLPGHSNQPQHF	TGTGCCAGCAGCCTCCCGGGGCATAGCAATCAGCCCCAGCATTTT
TRBJ1-3	TRBV7-2	-	14	-	CASNLGIPGNTIYF	TGTGCCAGCAACCTGGGGATACCTGGAAACACCATATATTTT
TRBJ1-5	TRBV4-1	TRBD1	15	-	CASSQVTGLSQPQHF	TGCGCCAGCAGCCAAGTGACAGGGTTGTCCCAGCCCCAGCATTTT
TRBJ1-4	TRBV5-6	-	16	few	CASSSTVYMTNEKLFF	TGTGCCAGCAGCTCAACCGTTTATATGACCAATGAAAAACTGTTTTTT
TRBJ2-3	TRBV7-8	-	14	once	CASSLIRWGDTQYF	TGTGCCAGCAGCTTGATCAGATGGGGGGATACGCAGTATTTT
TRBJ1-5	TRBV20-1	-	13	-	CSARDRAFGPQHF	TGCAGTGCCCGCGACAGAGCCTTTGGGCCCCAGCATTTT
TRBJ1-4	TRBV11-2	-	13	many	CASSSGQSEKLFF	TGTGCCAGCAGCTCAGGACAGAGTGAAAAACTGTTTTTT
TRBJ2-7	TRBV6-7	TRBD1	15	-	CASSYHRDRALEQYF	TGTGCCAGCAGTTACCACCGGGACAGGGCGCTCGAGCAGTACTTC
TRBJ1-6	TRBV20-1	-	13	few	CSATAGRNSPLHF	TGCAGTGCTACCGCAGGGAGAAATTCACCCCTCCACTTT
TRBJ2-7	TRBV28	-	17	few	CASSFPLQGKRFHEQYF	TGTGCCAGCAGTTTCCCCCTACAGGGTAAAAGATTCCACGAGCAGTACTTC
TRBJ2-7	TRBV10-3	-	14	-	CAISDGGGLYEQYF	TGTGCCATCAGTGACGGCGGCGGCCTCTACGAGCAGTACTTC
TRBJ1-5	TRBV28	-	14	many	CASSQDRPDQPQHF	TGTGCCAGCAGTCAAGACAGGCCAGACCAGCCCCAGCATTTT
TRBJ2-5	TRBV9	TRBD2	15	-	CASSATSGGVETQYF	TGTGCCAGCAGCGCTACTAGCGGGGGGGTAGAGACCCAGTACTTC
TRBJ2-2	TRBV30	TRBD1	13	-	CASDRGPAGELFF	TGTGCCTCGGACAGGGGGCCGGCCGGGGAGCTGTTTTTT
TRBJ1-4	TRBV28	TRBD1	15	many	CASSTSGQGNEKLFF	TGTGCCAGCAGTACCTCGGGACAGGGGAATGAAAAACTGTTTTTT
TRBJ1-1	TRBV7-2	TRBD1	15	-	CASSQSGQGAAEAFF	TGTGCCAGCAGCCAAAGCGGCCAGGGGGCAGCTGAAGCTTTCTTT
TRBJ1-1	TRBV5-1	-	15	-	CASSPSPDRHTEAFF	TGCGCCAGCAGTCCGAGTCCAGATCGACACACTGAAGCTTTCTTT
TRBJ2-7	TRBV13	TRBD2	14	-	CASSPRREAPEQYF	TGTGCCAGCAGCCCGCGGCGGGAGGCCCCTGAGCAGTACTTC
TRBJ1-6	TRBV28	-	15	many	CASTQEGTYNSPLHF	TGTGCCAGCACCCAAGAGGGCACCTATAATTCACCCCTCCACTTT
TRBJ2-5	TRBV9	TRBD2	15	-	CASSLQGGGLGTQYF	TGTGCCAGCAGCCTCCAAGGCGGGGGGCTGGGGACCCAGTACTTC
TRBJ1-1	TRBV7-3	-	16	many	CASSRRDGRGNTEAFF	TGTGCCAGCAGCCGCAGGGACGGCCGAGGAAACACTGAAGCTTTCTTT
TRBJ1-2	TRBV9	-	11	many	CASSVEGTPHF	TGTGCCAGCAGCGTAGAGGGGACTCCCCACTTC
TRBJ2-7	TRBV12-3/TRBV12-4	-	14	many	CASAIGWQGYEQYF	TGTGCCAGCGCAATCGGGTGGCAGGGCTACGAGCAGTACTTC
TRBJ1-5	TRBV28	-	14	many	CASSENGLTQPQHF	TGTGCCAGCAGTGAGAACGGCCTAACTCAGCCCCAGCATTTT
TRBJ2-7	TRBV7-8	-	14	few	CASAEGFPSYEQYF	TGTGCCAGTGCCGAGGGCTTTCCCTCCTACGAGCAGTACTTC
TRBJ2-7	TRBV27	-	16	-	CASSQDSGDSQYEQYF	TGTGCCAGCAGCCAAGACTCGGGGGACAGCCAATACGAGCAGTACTTC
TRBJ1-5	TRBV28	-	14	many	CASRGRTSNQPQHF	TGTGCCAGCAGGGGACGGACAAGCAATCAGCCCCAGCATTTT
TRBJ2-5	TRBV7-8	-	17	many	CASSIYRGAGYQETQYF	TGTGCCAGCAGCATATATCGGGGGGCGGGGTACCAAGAGACCCAGTACTTC
TRBJ2-5	TRBV28	TRBD1	14	many	CASSLYGTEETQYF	TGTGCCAGCAGTTTATACGGGACAGAAGAGACCCAGTACTTC